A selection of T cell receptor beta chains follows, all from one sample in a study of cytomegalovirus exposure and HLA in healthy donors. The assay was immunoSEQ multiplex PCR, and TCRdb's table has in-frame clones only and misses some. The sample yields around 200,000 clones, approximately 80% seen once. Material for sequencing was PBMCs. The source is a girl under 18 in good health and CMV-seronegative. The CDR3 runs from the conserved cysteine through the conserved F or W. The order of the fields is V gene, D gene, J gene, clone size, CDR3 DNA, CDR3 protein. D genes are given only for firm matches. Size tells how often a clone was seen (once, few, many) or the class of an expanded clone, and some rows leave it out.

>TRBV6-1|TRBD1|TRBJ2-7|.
TGTGCCAGCAGCCCTGGGGGGACAGGGTACTACGAGCAGTACTTC
CASSPGGTGYYEQYF
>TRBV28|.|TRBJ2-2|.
TGTGCCAGCAGTCCTAAAGGGGGTAGGGGCCCATATACCGGGGAGCTGTTTTTT
CASSPKGGRGPYTGELFF
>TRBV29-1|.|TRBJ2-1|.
TGCAGCGTTGAAGTTCCGACAGGACGTTACGAGCAGTTCTTC
CSVEVPTGRYEQFF
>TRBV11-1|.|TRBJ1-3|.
TGTGCCAGCAGCTTAGGAGGTTCTGGAAACACCATATATTTT
CASSLGGSGNTIYF
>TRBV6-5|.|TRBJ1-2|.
TGTGCCAGCAGTTCGGCAGGGCTGAATGGCTACACCTTC
CASSSAGLNGYTF
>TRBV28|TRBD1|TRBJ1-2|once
TGTGCCAGCAGCGGATACCGGGACAGACCCTATGGCTACACCTTC
CASSGYRDRPYGYTF
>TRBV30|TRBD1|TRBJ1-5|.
TGTGCCTGGAGCGTCGGGACAGGCCGCAATCAGCCCCAGCATTTT
CAWSVGTGRNQPQHF
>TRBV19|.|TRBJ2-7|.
TGTGCCAGTAGTATTTCCCCCGGGTACTACGAGCAGTACTTC
CASSISPGYYEQYF
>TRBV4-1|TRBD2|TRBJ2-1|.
TGCGCCAGCAGCCAAGCTCGGGGACTAGCAGAATACAATGAGCAGTTCTTC
CASSQARGLAEYNEQFF
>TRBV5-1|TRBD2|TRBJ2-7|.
TGCGCCAGCAGCTCCAGCGGGACCACCTACGAGCAGTACTTC
CASSSSGTTYEQYF
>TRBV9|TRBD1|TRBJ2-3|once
TGTGCCAGCAGCGCTCGACAGGGGGCAGATACGCAGTATTTT
CASSARQGADTQYF
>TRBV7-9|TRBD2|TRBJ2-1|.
TGTGCCAGCAGCTTACCCGGACTAGCGGGATACAATGAGCAGTTCTTC
CASSLPGLAGYNEQFF
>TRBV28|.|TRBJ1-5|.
TGTGCCAGCAGCTTGGTAGATAGCAATCAGCCCCAGCATTTT
CASSLVDSNQPQHF
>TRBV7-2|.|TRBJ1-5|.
TGTGCCAGCAGCTCCCAGGAGGGCAATCAGCCCCAGCATTTT
CASSSQEGNQPQHF
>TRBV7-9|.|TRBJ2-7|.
TGTGCCAGCAGCCCCATTATCGAGGGCTACGAGCAGTACTTC
CASSPIIEGYEQYF
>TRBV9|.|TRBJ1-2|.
TGTGCCAGCAGCCCCGCAGGACAGCCCGATGGCTACACCTTC
CASSPAGQPDGYTF
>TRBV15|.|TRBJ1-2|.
TGTGCCACCAGCAGACAGGGTCAGCCTAACTATGGCTACACCTTC
CATSRQGQPNYGYTF
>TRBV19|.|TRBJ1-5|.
TGTGCCAGTAGGAAACAAACAGGGATGGGCAATCAGCCCCAGCATTTT
CASRKQTGMGNQPQHF
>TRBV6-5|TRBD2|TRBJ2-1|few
TGTGCCAGCAGGTCTGGGACTAGCAGAGACAATGAGCAGTTCTTC
CASRSGTSRDNEQFF
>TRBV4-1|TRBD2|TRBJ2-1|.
TGCGCCAGCAGCCGAGAATTGGGACTAGCGGGACTGAGCTCCTACAATGAGCAGTTCTTC
CASSRELGLAGLSSYNEQFF
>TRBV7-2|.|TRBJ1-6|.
TGTGCCAGCAGCGCCGGACAGAATAATTCACCCCTCCACTTT
CASSAGQNNSPLHF
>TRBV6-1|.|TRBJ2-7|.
TGTGCCAGCCCAGGGGCAGGGAAGTCCTACGAGCAGTACTTC
CASPGAGKSYEQYF
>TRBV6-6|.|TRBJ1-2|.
TGTGCCAGCAGGAGCTACAGGACAGACTATGGCTACACCTTC
CASRSYRTDYGYTF
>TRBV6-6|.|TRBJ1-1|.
TGTGCCAGCAGGCTGACAGGGAACACTGAAGCTTTCTTT
CASRLTGNTEAFF
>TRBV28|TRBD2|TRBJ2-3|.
TGTGCCAGCATAAGAGCGGGAGTCGGGACAGATACGCAGTATTTT
CASIRAGVGTDTQYF
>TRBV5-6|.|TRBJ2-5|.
TGTGCCAGCAGCTCGGCGGTGGGTTGGGAGACCCAGTACTTC
CASSSAVGWETQYF